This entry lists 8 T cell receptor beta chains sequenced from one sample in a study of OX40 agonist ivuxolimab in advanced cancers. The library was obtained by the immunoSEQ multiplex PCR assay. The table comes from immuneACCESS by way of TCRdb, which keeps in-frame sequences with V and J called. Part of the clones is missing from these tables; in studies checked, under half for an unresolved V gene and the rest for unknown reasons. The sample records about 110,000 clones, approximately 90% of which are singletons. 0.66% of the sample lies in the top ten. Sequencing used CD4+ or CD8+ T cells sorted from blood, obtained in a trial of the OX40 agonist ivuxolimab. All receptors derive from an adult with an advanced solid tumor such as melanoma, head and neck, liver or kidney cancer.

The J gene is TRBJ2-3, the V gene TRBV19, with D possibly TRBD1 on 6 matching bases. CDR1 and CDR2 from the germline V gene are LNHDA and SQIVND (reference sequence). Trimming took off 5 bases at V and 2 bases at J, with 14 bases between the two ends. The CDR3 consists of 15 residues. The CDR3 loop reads CASSFQGRPTDTQYF. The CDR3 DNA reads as TGTGCCAGTAGTTTTCAGGGGCGTCCCACAGATACGCAGTATTTT.

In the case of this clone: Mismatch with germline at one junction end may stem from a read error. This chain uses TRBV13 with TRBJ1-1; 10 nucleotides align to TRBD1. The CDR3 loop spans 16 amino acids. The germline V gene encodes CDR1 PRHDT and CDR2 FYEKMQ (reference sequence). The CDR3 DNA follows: TGTGCCAGCAGCGTAGGACAGGGGGACTCGAACACTGAAGCTTTCTTT. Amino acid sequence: CASSVGQGDSNTEAFF.

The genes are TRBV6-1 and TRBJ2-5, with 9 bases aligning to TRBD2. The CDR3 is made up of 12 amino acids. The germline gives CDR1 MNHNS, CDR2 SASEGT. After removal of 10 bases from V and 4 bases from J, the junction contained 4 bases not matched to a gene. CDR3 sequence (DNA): TGTGCCACCTGGACTAGCGCAGAGACCCAGTACTTC. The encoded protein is CATWTSAETQYF.

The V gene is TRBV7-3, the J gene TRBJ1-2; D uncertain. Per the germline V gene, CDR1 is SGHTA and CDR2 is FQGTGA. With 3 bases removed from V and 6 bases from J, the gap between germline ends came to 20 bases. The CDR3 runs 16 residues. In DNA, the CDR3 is TGTGCCAGCAGCTTCCGGGATGCACCTCTACTCGATGGCTACACCTTC. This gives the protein CASSFRDAPLLDGYTF.

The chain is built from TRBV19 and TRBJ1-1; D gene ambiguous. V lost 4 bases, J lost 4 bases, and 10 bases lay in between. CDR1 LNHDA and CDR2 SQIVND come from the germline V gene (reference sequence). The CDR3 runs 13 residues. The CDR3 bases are TGTGCCAGTAGTACTCTTCAGAGCACTGAAGCTTTCTTT. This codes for CASSTLQSTEAFF.

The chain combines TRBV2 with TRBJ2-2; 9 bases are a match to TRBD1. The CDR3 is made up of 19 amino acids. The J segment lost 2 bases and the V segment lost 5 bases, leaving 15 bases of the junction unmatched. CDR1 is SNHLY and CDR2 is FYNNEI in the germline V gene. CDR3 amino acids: CASSYRPLLGQGNTGELFF. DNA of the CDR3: TGTGCCAGCAGTTACCGGCCACTGCTGGGACAGGGTAACACCGGGGAGCTGTTTTTT.

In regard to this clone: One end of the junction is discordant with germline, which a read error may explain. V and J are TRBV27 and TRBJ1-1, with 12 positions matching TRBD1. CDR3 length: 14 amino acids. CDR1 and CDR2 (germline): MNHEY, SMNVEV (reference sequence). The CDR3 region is CASSLGQGAPVSFF. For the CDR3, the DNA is TGTGCCAGCAGTTTGGGACAGGGGGCCCCGGTCTCTTTTTTT.

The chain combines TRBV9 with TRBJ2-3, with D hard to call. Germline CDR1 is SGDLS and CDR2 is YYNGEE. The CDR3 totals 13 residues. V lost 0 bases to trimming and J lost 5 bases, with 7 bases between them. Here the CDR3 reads CASSVVLGDTQYF. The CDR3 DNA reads TGTGCCAGCAGCGTAGTACTGGGAGATACGCAGTATTTT. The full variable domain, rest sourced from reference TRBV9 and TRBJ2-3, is DSGVTQTPKHLITATGQRVTLRCSPRSGDLSVYWYQQSLDQGLQFLIQYYNGEERAKGNILERFSAQQFPDLHSELNLSSLELGDSALYFCASSVVLGDTQYFGPGTRLTVL.